This paragraph covers one TCR beta chain sequence. No antigen is known for it. Quantitative 5'-RACE with molecular barcodes was used to make the TCR beta libraries. TCRdb itself ran the 5' RACE reads through MiXCR, one entry per CDR3 protein. The sample records fewer than 500,000 distinct CDR3 sequences, approximately 20% being singletons. The sample belongs to a study of CD8 T cells in ankylosing spondylitis. Findings and limits, study-wide: Disease-linked clones had a CD8+ phenotype and relatively low frequency in peripheral blood. Blood from ankylosing spondylitis patients appeared to carry a characteristic roughly 8-variant TCR beta motif. Reportedly, significant enrichment of disease-linked clones occurred in matched ankylosing spondylitis synovial fluid.

Trimming pared 3 bases from V and 13 bases from J, leaving 19 bases between. CDR1 KGHSH and CDR2 LQKENI come from the germline V gene. This CDR3 has 15 amino acids. Sequencing input: blood, either unsorted or a sorted T cell fraction (not recorded which). The TCR originated in a male donor with ankylosing spondylitis. The V and J genes are TRBV18 and TRBJ1-6; maybe TRBD1 (6 bases). The CDR3 bases are TGTGCCAGCTCACCGGTGGCAGGGCGGAGGGGGCCCCTCCACTTT. Its translation is CASSPVAGRRGPLHF. Combining the CDR3 with reference TRBV18 and TRBJ1-6 gives the whole variable domain NAGVMQNPRHLVRRRGQEARLRCSPMKGHSHVYWYRQLPEEGLKFMVYLQKENIIDESGMPKERFSAEFPKEGPSILRIQQVVRGDSAAYFCASSPVAGRRGPLHFGNGTRLTVT.